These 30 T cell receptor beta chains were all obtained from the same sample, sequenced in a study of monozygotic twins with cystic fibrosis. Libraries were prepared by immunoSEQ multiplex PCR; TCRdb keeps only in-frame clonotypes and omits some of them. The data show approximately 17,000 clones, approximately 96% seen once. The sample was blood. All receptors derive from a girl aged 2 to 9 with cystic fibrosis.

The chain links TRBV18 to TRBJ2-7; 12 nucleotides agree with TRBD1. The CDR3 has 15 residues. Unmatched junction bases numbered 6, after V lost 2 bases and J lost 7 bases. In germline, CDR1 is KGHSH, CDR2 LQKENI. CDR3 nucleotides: TGTGCCAGCTCACCAGCGGGACAGGGGGCTGGTGAGCAGTACTTC. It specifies CASSPAGQGAGEQYF.

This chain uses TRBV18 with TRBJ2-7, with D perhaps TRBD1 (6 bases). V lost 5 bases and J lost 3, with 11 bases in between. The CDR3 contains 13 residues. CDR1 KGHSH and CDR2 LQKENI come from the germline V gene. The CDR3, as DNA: TGTGCCAGCTCAACCGGGACAAGCTACGAGCAGTACTTC. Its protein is CASSTGTSYEQYF.

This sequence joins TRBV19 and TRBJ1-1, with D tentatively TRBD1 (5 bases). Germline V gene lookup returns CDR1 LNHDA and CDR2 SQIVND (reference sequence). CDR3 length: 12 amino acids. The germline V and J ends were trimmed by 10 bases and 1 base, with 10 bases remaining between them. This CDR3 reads CATRDGNTEAFF. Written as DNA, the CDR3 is TGTGCCACCCGGGACGGGAACACTGAAGCTTTCTTT.

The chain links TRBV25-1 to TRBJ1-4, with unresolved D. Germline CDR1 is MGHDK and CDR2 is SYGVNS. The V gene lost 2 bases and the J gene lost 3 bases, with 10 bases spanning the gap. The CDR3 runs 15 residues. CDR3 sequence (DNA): TGTGCCAGCAGTGAAGGGTTCTCCTCTAATGAAAAACTGTTTTTT. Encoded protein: CASSEGFSSNEKLFF.

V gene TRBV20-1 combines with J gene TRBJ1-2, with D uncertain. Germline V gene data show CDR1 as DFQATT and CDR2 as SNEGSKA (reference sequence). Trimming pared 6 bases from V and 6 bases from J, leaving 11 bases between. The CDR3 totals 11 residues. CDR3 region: CSASTVDGYTF. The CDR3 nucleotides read TGCAGTGCAAGTACGGTAGATGGCTACACCTTC.

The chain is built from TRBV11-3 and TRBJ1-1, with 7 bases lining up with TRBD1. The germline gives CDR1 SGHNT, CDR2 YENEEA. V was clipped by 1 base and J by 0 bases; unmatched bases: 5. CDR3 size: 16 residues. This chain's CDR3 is CASSLGQGGVNTEAFF. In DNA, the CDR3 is TGTGCCAGCAGCTTAGGACAGGGAGGTGTGAACACTGAAGCTTTCTTT.

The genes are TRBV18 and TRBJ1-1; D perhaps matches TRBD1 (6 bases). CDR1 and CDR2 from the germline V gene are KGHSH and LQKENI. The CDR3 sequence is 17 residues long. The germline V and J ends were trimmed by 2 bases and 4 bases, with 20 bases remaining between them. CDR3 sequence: CASSPLEEGGGRTEAFF. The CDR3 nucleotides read TGTGCCAGCTCACCATTGGAGGAGGGAGGGGGTCGCACTGAAGCTTTCTTT.

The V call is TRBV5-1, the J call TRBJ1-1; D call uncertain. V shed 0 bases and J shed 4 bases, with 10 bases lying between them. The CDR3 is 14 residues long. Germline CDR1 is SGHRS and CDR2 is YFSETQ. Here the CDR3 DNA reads TGCGCCAGCAGCTTGGGTGGGAGGACCACTGAAGCTTTCTTT. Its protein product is CASSLGGRTTEAFF.

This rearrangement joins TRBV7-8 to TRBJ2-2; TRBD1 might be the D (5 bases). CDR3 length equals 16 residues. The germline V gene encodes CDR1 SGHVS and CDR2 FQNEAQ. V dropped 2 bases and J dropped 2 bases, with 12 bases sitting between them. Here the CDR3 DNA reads TGTGCCAGCAGCTTATTTGAGACAGCAAACACCGGGGAGCTGTTTTTT. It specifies CASSLFETANTGELFF.

The CDR3 sequence is CASSPPGYGGVSEQFF. The CDR3 DNA reads TGTGCCAGCAGCCCACCGGGCTACGGGGGGGTCAGTGAGCAGTTCTTC. V usage is TRBV9 and J usage is TRBJ2-1; 8 nucleotides align to TRBD2. CDR3 length: 16 residues. Trimming took 4 bases from V and 9 from J; bases not matched to a gene: 15. The germline CDR1 and CDR2 sequences are SGDLS and YYNGEE.

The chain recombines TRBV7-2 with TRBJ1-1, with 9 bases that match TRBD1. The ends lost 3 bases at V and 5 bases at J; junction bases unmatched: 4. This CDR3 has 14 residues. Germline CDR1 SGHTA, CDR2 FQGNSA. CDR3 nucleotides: TGTGCCAGCAGCTTCCACAGGGGGCGGACTGAAGCTTTCTTT. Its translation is CASSFHRGRTEAFF.

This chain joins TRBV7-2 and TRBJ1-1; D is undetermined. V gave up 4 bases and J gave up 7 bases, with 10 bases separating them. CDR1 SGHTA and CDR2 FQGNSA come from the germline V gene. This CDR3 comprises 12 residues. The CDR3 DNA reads TGTGCCAGCAGCTGGAGCTCTGATGAAGCTTTCTTT. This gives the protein CASSWSSDEAFF.

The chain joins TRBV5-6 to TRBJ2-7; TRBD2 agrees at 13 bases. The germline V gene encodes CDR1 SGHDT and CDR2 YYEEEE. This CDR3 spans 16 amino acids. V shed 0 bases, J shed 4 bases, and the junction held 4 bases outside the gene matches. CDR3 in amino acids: CASSLAWTSGGYEQYF. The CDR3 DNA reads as TGTGCCAGCAGCTTGGCCTGGACTAGCGGGGGTTACGAGCAGTACTTC.

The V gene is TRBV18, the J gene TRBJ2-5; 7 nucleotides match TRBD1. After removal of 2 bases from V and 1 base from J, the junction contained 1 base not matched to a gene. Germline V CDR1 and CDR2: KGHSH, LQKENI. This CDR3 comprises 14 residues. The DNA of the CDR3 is TGTGCCAGCTCACCATCAGGGGGCCAAGAGACCCAGTACTTC. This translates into CASSPSGGQETQYF.

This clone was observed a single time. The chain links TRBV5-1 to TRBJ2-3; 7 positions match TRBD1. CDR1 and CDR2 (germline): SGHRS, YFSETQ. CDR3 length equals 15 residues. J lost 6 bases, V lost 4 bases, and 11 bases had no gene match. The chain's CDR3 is CASSPTGAPQDTQYF. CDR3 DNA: TGCGCCAGCAGCCCAACAGGGGCCCCTCAGGATACGCAGTATTTT.

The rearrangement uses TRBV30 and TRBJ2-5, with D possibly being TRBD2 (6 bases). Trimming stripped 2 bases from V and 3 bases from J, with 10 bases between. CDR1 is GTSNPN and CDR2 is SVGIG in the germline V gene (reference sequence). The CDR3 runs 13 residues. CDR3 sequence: CAWSKGEEETQYF. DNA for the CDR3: TGTGCCTGGAGTAAAGGGGAGGAAGAGACCCAGTACTTC.

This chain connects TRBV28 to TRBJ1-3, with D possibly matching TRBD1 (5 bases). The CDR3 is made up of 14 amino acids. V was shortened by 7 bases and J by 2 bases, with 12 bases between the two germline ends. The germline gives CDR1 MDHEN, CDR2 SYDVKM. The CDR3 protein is CASTGGATGNTIYF. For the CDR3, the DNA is TGTGCCAGCACGGGTGGGGCAACTGGAAACACCATATATTTT.

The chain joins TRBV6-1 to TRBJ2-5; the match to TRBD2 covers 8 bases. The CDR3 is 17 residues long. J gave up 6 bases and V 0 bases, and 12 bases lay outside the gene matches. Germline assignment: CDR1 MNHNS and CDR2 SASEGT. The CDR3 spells CASSEALRGGYLQTQYF. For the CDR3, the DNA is TGTGCCAGCAGTGAAGCGCTTCGGGGGGGCTATCTGCAGACCCAGTACTTC.

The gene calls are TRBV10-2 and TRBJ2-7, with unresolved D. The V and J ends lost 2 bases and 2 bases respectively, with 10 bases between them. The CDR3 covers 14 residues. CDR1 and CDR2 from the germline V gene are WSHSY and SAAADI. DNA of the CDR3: TGCGCCAGCAGTGAGAGAATGGATCCCTACGAGCAGTACTTC. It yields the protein CASSERMDPYEQYF.

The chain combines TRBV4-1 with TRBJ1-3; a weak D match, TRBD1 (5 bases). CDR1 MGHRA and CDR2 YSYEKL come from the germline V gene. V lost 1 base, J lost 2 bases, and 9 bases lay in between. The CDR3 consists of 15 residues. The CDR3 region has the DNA TGCGCCAGCAGCCAAGGGGGCAGGGCTGGAAACACCATATATTTT. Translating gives CASSQGGRAGNTIYF.

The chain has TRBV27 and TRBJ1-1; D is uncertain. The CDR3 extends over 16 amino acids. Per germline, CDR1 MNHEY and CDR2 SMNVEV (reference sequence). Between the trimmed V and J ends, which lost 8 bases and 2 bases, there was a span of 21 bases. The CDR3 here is CASSPSGGNINTEAFF. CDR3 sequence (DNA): TGTGCCAGCTCCCCATCGGGCGGAAACATCAACACTGAAGCTTTCTTT.

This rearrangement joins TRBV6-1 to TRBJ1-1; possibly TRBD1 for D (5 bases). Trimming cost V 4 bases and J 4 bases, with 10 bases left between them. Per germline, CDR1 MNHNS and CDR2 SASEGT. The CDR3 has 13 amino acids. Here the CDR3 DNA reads TGTGCCAGCAGTGTCCGGGACGGCACTGAAGCTTTCTTT. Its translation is CASSVRDGTEAFF.

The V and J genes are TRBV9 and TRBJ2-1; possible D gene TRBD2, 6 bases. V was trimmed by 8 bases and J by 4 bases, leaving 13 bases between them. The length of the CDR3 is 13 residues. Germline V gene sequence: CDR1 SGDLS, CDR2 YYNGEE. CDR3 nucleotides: TGTGCCAGTACACGGGACTCATACAATGAGCAGTTCTTC. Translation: CASTRDSYNEQFF.

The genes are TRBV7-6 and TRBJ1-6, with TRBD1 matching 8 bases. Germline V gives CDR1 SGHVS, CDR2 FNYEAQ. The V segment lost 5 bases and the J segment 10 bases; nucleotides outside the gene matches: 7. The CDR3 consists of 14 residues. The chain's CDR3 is CASSLDRGRSPLHF. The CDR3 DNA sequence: TGTGCCAGCAGCCTAGACAGGGGTAGGTCACCCCTCCACTTT.

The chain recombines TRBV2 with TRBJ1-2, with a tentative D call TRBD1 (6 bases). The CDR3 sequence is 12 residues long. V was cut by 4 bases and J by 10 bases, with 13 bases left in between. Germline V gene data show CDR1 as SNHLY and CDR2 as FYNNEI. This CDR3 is CASSGGGGPYTF. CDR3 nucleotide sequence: TGTGCCAGCAGTGGGGGTGGGGGCCCCTACACCTTC.

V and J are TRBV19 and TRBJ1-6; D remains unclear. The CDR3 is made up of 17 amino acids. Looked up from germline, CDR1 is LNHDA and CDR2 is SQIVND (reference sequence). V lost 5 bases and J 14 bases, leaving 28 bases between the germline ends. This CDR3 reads CASSPSWAAGGVLALHF. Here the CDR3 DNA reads TGTGCCAGTAGTCCATCCTGGGCGGCAGGTGGGGTGTTGGCCCTCCACTTT. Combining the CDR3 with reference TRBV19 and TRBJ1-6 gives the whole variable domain DGGITQSPKYLFRKEGQNVTLSCEQNLNHDAMYWYRQDPGQGLRLIYYSQIVNDFQKGDIAEGYSVSREKKESFPLTVTSAQKNPTAFYLCASSPSWAAGGVLALHFGNGTRLTVT.

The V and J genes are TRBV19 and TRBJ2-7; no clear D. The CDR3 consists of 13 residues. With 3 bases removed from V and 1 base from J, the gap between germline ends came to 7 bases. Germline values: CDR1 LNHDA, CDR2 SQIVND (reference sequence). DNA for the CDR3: TGTGCCAGTAGTATTCAAGGTTCCTACGAGCAGTACTTC. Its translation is CASSIQGSYEQYF.

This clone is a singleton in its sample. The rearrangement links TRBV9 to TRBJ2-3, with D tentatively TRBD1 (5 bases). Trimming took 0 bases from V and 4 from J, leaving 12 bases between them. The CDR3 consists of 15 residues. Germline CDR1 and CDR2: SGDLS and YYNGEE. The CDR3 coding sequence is TGTGCCAGCAGCGTAGGGCAGGGTGGCCCAGATACGCAGTATTTT. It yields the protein CASSVGQGGPDTQYF.

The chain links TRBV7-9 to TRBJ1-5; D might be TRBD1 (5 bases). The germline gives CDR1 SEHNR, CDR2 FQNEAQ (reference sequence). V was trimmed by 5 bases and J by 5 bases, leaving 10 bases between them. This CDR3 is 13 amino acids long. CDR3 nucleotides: TGTGCCAGCAGCCTCGAAGGGGATCAGCCCCAGCATTTT. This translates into CASSLEGDQPQHF.

The CDR3 coding sequence is TGCAGCGTTGTTACTAGGAGTAAAACAGATACGCAGTATTTT. Amino acids: CSVVTRSKTDTQYF. V gene TRBV29-1 combines with J gene TRBJ2-3; D perhaps matches TRBD2 (5 bases). The V end was cut by 4 bases, the J end by 3 bases, with 14 bases between. Germline V gene data show CDR1 as SQVTM and CDR2 as ANQGSEA. This CDR3 comprises 14 residues.